This is a list of T cell receptor beta chains from one sample in a study of cytomegalovirus exposure and HLA in healthy donors. Generated by immunoSEQ multiplex PCR, the TCRdb table keeps only in-frame clones and is missing some. The sample includes 150,000 or so clones, under 90% of them seen just once. Sequenced: PBMCs. The source of these receptors is a male donor in good health and CMV-seronegative. Both conserved end residues are part of each CDR3. Fields, in order: D gene, clone size, V gene, J gene, CDR3 protein, CDR3 DNA. D genes are given only for firm matches. Clone size is shown for a subset of rows, as once, few, many or a class of expanded clone.

TRBD1	NA	TRBV5-1	TRBJ1-6	CASSREGQGLNSPLHF	TGCGCCAGCAGCCGAGAGGGACAGGGACTAAATTCACCCCTCCACTTT
NA	few	TRBV9	TRBJ2-5	CASSPQGGEETQYF	TGTGCCAGCAGCCCCCAGGGTGGGGAAGAGACCCAGTACTTC
NA	NA	TRBV6-5	TRBJ1-2	CASSYSTVGGYTF	TGTGCCAGCAGTTACTCGACAGTAGGTGGCTACACCTTC
TRBD2	NA	TRBV7-3	TRBJ2-3	CASSLTGGSTDTQYF	TGTGCCAGCAGCTTAACCGGGGGGTCCACAGATACGCAGTATTTT
TRBD1	few	TRBV29-1	TRBJ1-1	CSVGQGEWTEAFF	TGCAGCGTCGGACAGGGGGAGTGGACTGAAGCTTTCTTT
NA	NA	TRBV7-2	TRBJ1-2	CASSLDPGQNYGYTF	TGTGCCAGCAGCTTAGACCCTGGACAAAACTATGGCTACACCTTC
NA	NA	TRBV15	TRBJ1-5	CATSSAGLIHQPQHF	TGTGCCACCAGCAGCGCCGGACTGATTCATCAGCCCCAGCATTTT
NA	NA	TRBV7-6	TRBJ2-1	CASSLYNRGGDNEQFF	TGTGCCAGCAGCTTGTACAACAGGGGAGGCGACAATGAGCAGTTCTTC
TRBD2	once	TRBV6-5	TRBJ2-7	CASKRAGGLYEQHF	TGTGCCAGCAAAAGAGCGGGGGGACTCTACGAGCAGCACTTC
NA	NA	TRBV7-8	TRBJ2-7	CASSPSGTNSYEQYF	TGTGCCAGCAGCCCGAGCGGGACAAACTCCTACGAGCAGTACTTC
NA	NA	TRBV6-1	TRBJ1-1	CASSEASESRAFF	TGTGCCAGCAGTGAAGCTTCCGAATCCCGGGCTTTCTTT
NA	NA	TRBV28	TRBJ1-2	CASSQGGYTF	TGTGCCAGCAGCCAGGGGGGCTACACCTTC
TRBD1	NA	TRBV25-1	TRBJ1-1	CASSQTGVMNTEAFF	TGTGCCAGCAGCCAGACAGGGGTCATGAACACTGAAGCTTTCTTT
TRBD2	NA	TRBV7-9	TRBJ2-7	CASSIPTSGSYEQYF	TGTGCCAGCAGCATCCCGACTAGCGGGAGCTACGAGCAGTACTTC
TRBD1	NA	TRBV19	TRBJ1-2	CASKRTGHGYTF	TGTGCCAGCAAGCGGACAGGGCATGGCTACACCTTC
TRBD2	NA	TRBV9	TRBJ2-3	CASSVGGGLAPRDTQYF	TGTGCCAGCAGCGTAGGAGGAGGACTAGCGCCCCGGGATACGCAGTATTTT
NA	NA	TRBV5-6	TRBJ2-7	CASRRTLTTSAPYEQYF	TGCGCCAGCAGGAGAACCCTGACTACTTCCGCCCCCTACGAGCAGTACTTC
NA	few	TRBV7-9	TRBJ2-7	CASSPPAGGEQYF	TGTGCCAGCAGCCCGCCCGCAGGCGGGGAGCAGTACTTC
NA	NA	TRBV6-5	TRBJ1-1	CASRLPQGGAFF	TGTGCCAGCAGACTACCCCAGGGTGGAGCTTTCTTT
NA	NA	TRBV18	TRBJ2-5	CASSPPGETQYF	TGTGCCAGCTCACCACCCGGTGAGACCCAGTACTTC
TRBD2	NA	TRBV7-6	TRBJ2-7	CASSLAAGSGGLAGAYGQYF	TGTGCCAGCAGCTTAGCGGCAGGGTCTGGGGGACTAGCGGGGGCCTACGGGCAGTACTTC
NA	NA	TRBV2	TRBJ1-3	CASSYERDSGNTIYF	TGTGCCAGCAGCTACGAGAGAGACTCTGGAAACACCATATATTTT
NA	NA	TRBV7-9	TRBJ2-7	CASSSPGGPYEQYF	TGTGCCAGCAGCTCGCCCGGGGGGCCCTACGAGCAGTACTTC
TRBD2	NA	TRBV5-1	TRBJ2-1	CASSLESSGSGYEQFF	TGCGCCAGCAGCTTGGAATCGAGCGGGAGCGGCTATGAGCAGTTCTTC
NA	NA	TRBV6-1	TRBJ2-1	CASRPFGSHHEQFF	TGTGCCAGCCGTCCTTTCGGGAGCCATCATGAGCAGTTCTTC
NA	NA	TRBV18	TRBJ2-1	CASSFQDSSYNEQFF	TGTGCCAGCTCCTTTCAGGATAGCTCCTACAATGAGCAGTTCTTC
NA	NA	TRBV2	TRBJ2-1	CASSLFPYNEQFF	TGTGCCAGCAGTCTCTTCCCCTACAATGAGCAGTTCTTC
TRBD1	NA	TRBV4-3	TRBJ2-1	CASSQGNRGQFF	TGCGCCAGCAGCCAAGGCAACAGGGGGCAGTTCTTC
NA	NA	TRBV25-1	TRBJ1-6	CASKQGDLSPLHF	TGTGCCAGCAAACAGGGAGATTTGTCACCCCTCCACTTT
NA	NA	TRBV10-1	TRBJ2-5	CASSDRTGSTYETQYF	TGCGCCAGCAGCGACCGGACGGGGTCGACTTATGAGACCCAGTACTTC
NA	NA	TRBV27	TRBJ2-3	CASSFSAGGTDTQYF	TGTGCCAGCAGTTTTAGTGCAGGGGGCACAGATACGCAGTATTTT
NA	NA	TRBV19	TRBJ1-5	CASSLDRTYQPQHF	TGTGCCAGTAGCCTTGACAGGACCTATCAGCCCCAGCATTTT